This TCR beta chain came from a study of human T cells and chemical hapten exposure (dated by TCRdb to 2020 to 2022). With regard to the full study: For sensitization, 2% DPC in acetone was applied to an approximately 2 cm by approximately 2 cm area of upper inner arm skin. This study followed changes in the peripheral blood TCR repertoire in vivo during primary and secondary sensitization of alopecia patients to the hapten diphenylcyclopropenone (DPC). Libraries were combined into a pool for sequencing, and differences in TCR yield between samples came mainly from small differences in library volumes within the pool. For TCR sequencing, blood came from approximately 29 alopecia patients at anywhere from one to four time points (pre-sensitization, 2, 6 and 24 weeks). Patch testing was done on the upper back using Finn chambers containing 0.01% DPC, and results were scored after 6 days according to International Contact Dermatitis Research Group standards. Weekly therapeutic DPC doses were additionally applied to the scalp of patients throughout the roughly 26-week study period. Alopecia areata with under or over 50% scalp involvement, alopecia totalis and alopecia universalis were represented in the patient cohort, which was mostly female. Blood samples were taken from patients before sensitization (week 0) and at 2, 6 and about 24 weeks after DPC sensitization. The research as a whole found: Because every patient had alopecia, a presumed autoimmune disease, the patients' immune response might differ from that of healthy individuals. Significantly more large CDR3 similarity clusters were formed by expanded TCRs than by pre-sensitization or healthy control sets, consistent with antigen-driven responses. Repeated subsampling changed both the strength of the expansion versus patch-test correlation and the threshold at which the correlation became significant. The number of PT1 expanded TCRs positively correlated with patch test score, significant at thresholds 8, 16 and 32 but not 4. DPC sensitization did not change the number of TCRs with a frequency above 1 in 1000, and there was no evidence of changes in global repertoire structure.

Library preparation used RACE. The sequencer was a NextSeq 500. During library preparation, unique molecular identifiers were attached to individual cDNA molecules so that TCRs could be counted in a quantitative, reproducible way. For every blood RNA sample, sequencing covered both the TCR alpha and TCR beta chains. In the original analysis: Samples had a median of 95,638 TCRs, with a range from 23,224 to 690,600. The Decombinator software suite was used to annotate V, J and CDR3 in the TCR reads. To make PS versus PT1 abundance plots, every sample was subsampled to the same number of TCRs (28,000). Expanded TCRs were defined as absent before sensitization and observed at least eight times at the 2-week time point. Using fastp at Q25 and MiXCR, TCRdb reprocessed the public reads and kept productive beta chains. A single entry per CDR3 protein holds the most common genes and DNA from its merged rows. These V and J calls rely on TCRdb rather than the paper's analysis. For this sample there are about 85,000 distinct CDR3 sequences; 11% appear just once. The ten largest clones capture roughly 1.5% of the sample.

The germline V gene gives CDR1 as MDHEN and CDR2 as SYDVKM. V and J are truncated by 1 base and 0 bases respectively, leaving an intervening sequence of 7 bases. The CDR3 covers 15 residues, taking in both the cysteine and the phenylalanine. The read is trimmed to its CDR3 DNA, 45 bases read in frame from base 1. This clonotype has only a few counts. What antigen it recognizes has not been identified. One base away there is no much larger clone; base qualities are not given. The time point label corresponds to: patch test 2, 6 weeks after DPC sensitization. What this sample's treatment or condition label stands for: therapeutic diphenylcyclopropenone sensitization with weekly scalp DPC. Blood at each patch-test visit was drawn before the patch test was applied. To be eligible, patients had to be aged 18 to 70, diagnosed with alopecia and judged suitable for DPC therapy, while pregnant patients were excluded. Total RNA was isolated from unfractionated whole blood collected in Tempus Blood RNA tubes.

The TCR was taken from a young man with alopecia areata. Some clones in this sample may be carry-over from other donors' samples. This specimen was whole blood, taken in connection with sensitization to the hapten diphenylcyclopropenone (DPC). The V and J genes are TRBV28 and TRBJ1-5, with no confident D gene call. The sequenced DNA is TGTGCCAGCAGTTTATTCGGGCATAGCAATCAGCCCCAGCATTTT. Translated, it reads CASSLFGHSNQPQHF.